These 28 T cell receptor beta chains were sequenced from one sample in a study of cytomegalovirus exposure and HLA in healthy donors. Sequencing used immunoSEQ multiplex PCR; TCRdb keeps in-frame clones, though not all of them. Altogether roughly 280,000 clones are present, 70% to 90% being singletons, with the ten largest covering 1%. What was sequenced was PBMCs. Receptors were obtained from a young woman in good health and CMV-seronegative.

This chain joins TRBV11-2 and TRBJ2-5; D may be TRBD1 (6 bases). The CDR3 loop spans 14 amino acids. CDR1 and CDR2 from the germline V gene are SGHAT and FQNNGV. V lost 1 base and J lost 5, with 11 bases in between. CDR3 sequence reads: CASSLVRGAETQYF. The CDR3 coding sequence is TGTGCCAGCAGCTTAGTCAGGGGCGCCGAGACCCAGTACTTC.

In its sample, this clone was seen once. The rearrangement uses TRBV2 and TRBJ2-1, with a weak D call TRBD1 (6 bases). The germline V and J ends were trimmed by 7 bases and 12 bases, with 13 bases remaining between them. The CDR3 has 11 amino acids. CDR1 and CDR2 from the germline V gene are SNHLY and FYNNEI. CDR3 in amino acids: CASTREGGQFF. The CDR3 DNA sequence: TGTGCCAGCACACGCGAAGGGGGGCAGTTCTTC.

The chain couples TRBV7-9 to TRBJ2-7, with 7 bases that match TRBD2. This CDR3 spans 14 amino acids. With 4 bases clipped from V and 2 bases from J, the junction kept 5 bases outside the gene matches. The germline V gene has CDR1 SEHNR and CDR2 FQNEAQ (reference sequence). The CDR3 region has the DNA TGTGCCAGCAGCTGGGGGGAGGGAGCCTACGAGCAGTACTTC. This codes for CASSWGEGAYEQYF. Supplemented by reference TRBV7-9 and TRBJ2-7, the full variable domain reads DTGVSQNPRHKITKRGQNVTFRCDPISEHNRLYWYRQTLGQGPEFLTYFQNEAQLEKSRLLSDRFSAERPKGSFSTLEIQRTEQGDSAMYLCASSWGEGAYEQYFGPGTRLTVT.

V and J are TRBV6-5 and TRBJ2-7; D might be TRBD1 (6 bases). The CDR3 contains 15 residues. CDR1 and CDR2 (germline): MNHEY, SVGAGI. V lost 8 bases, J lost 0 bases, and 17 bases lay in between. CDR3 in amino acids: CASREAGEGSYEQYF. DNA for the CDR3: TGTGCCAGCCGAGAGGCAGGGGAAGGCTCCTACGAGCAGTACTTC.

This chain joins TRBV30 and TRBJ1-1, with D maybe TRBD1 (5 bases). Looked up from germline, CDR1 is GTSNPN and CDR2 is SVGIG (reference sequence). There are 13 residues in the CDR3. Trimming removed 2 bases from V and 10 bases from J, with 17 bases in between. The CDR3 nucleotides are TGTGCCTGGAGTTTACAGGAGCAGGTAGGAGCTTTCTTT. Amino acid sequence: CAWSLQEQVGAFF.

This clone was observed a single time. CDR3 residues: CASSQDLAGDTYNEQFF. In nucleotides, the CDR3 is TGCGCCAGCAGCCAAGATCTAGCGGGGGATACCTACAATGAGCAGTTCTTC. The gene calls are TRBV4-3 and TRBJ2-1; 10 bases line up with TRBD2. The length of the CDR3 is 17 residues. From germline, CDR1 is LGHNA and CDR2 YSLEER. V lost 0 bases and J lost 2; bases outside the gene matches: 4.

The genes are TRBV6-5 and TRBJ2-1, with a possible D match to TRBD2 (5 bases). Germline assignment: CDR1 MNHEY and CDR2 SVGAGI. The CDR3 runs 14 residues. V was pared by 5 bases and J by 8 bases, with 16 bases between. DNA for the CDR3: TGTGCCAGCAGTGCACTCGTGGGAGCAGATGAGCAGTTCTTC. Its protein is CASSALVGADEQFF.

In its sample, this clone was seen once. This rearrangement joins TRBV10-3 to TRBJ1-5; a possible D gene is TRBD1 (5 bases). This CDR3 has 15 amino acids. The V gene's germline CDR1 is ENHRY and CDR2 SYGVKD. V lost 2 bases to trimming and J lost 5 bases, with 13 bases between them. CDR3 region: CAISEIWTGDQPQHF. The CDR3 DNA reads TGTGCCATCAGTGAGATTTGGACGGGGGATCAGCCCCAGCATTTT.

The chain combines TRBV30 with TRBJ1-1, with D possibly being TRBD1 (6 bases). The length of the CDR3 is 12 residues. V lost 4 bases, J lost 4 bases, and 10 bases lay in between. Germline V CDR1 and CDR2: GTSNPN, SVGIG (reference sequence). CDR3 DNA sequence: TGTGCCTGGAACAGGGCGGGCACTGAAGCTTTCTTT. This sequence encodes CAWNRAGTEAFF.

This clone is a singleton in its sample. The chain's CDR3 is CASSSGTGVQPQHF. CDR3 in DNA: TGTGCCAGCAGCTCGGGGACAGGGGTTCAGCCCCAGCATTTT. The rearrangement links TRBV5-6 to TRBJ1-5; 10 bases line up with TRBD1. This CDR3 region has 14 residues. The V gene end was trimmed by 3 bases and the J gene end by 6 bases; junction bases not matched to a gene: 3. Germline CDR1 and CDR2: SGHDT and YYEEEE.

This clone turned up a few times. The rearrangement joins TRBV2 to TRBJ1-2, with D possibly matching TRBD1 (5 bases). Between the trimmed V and J ends, which lost 6 bases and 4 bases, there was a span of 9 bases. CDR3 length equals 12 residues. Germline loops: CDR1 SNHLY, CDR2 FYNNEI. CDR3 in amino acids: CASSRTSYGYTF. The CDR3 DNA is TGTGCCAGCAGCCGGACAAGCTATGGCTACACCTTC.

The V and J genes are TRBV6-6 and TRBJ2-7, with a tentative D call TRBD2 (6 bases). Germline V gives CDR1 MNHNY, CDR2 SVGAGI (reference sequence). With 8 bases removed from V and 0 bases from J, the gap between germline ends came to 8 bases. The CDR3 sequence is 12 residues long. The CDR3 loop reads CASDGGSYEQYF. The CDR3 DNA follows: TGTGCCAGCGACGGGGGCTCCTACGAGCAGTACTTC.

The chain joins TRBV5-1 to TRBJ2-7; D is ambiguous. There are 18 residues in the CDR3. With 0 bases removed from V and 2 bases from J, the gap between germline ends came to 21 bases. Per germline, CDR1 SGHRS and CDR2 YFSETQ. CDR3 sequence (DNA): TGCGCCAGCAGCTTGGCACCTACCTCGCGGAGTATAGCCTACGAGCAGTACTTC. It codes for CASSLAPTSRSIAYEQYF.

This clone was detected once. J is TRBJ1-2 and V is TRBV6-4; 7 bases are shared with TRBD1. Unmatched junction bases numbered 9, after V lost 2 bases and J lost 6 bases. From germline, CDR1 is MRHNA and CDR2 SNTAGT. CDR3 length equals 15 residues. This CDR3 reads CASSDSWGQNDGYTF. In DNA, the CDR3 is TGTGCCAGCAGTGACAGTTGGGGACAGAACGATGGCTACACCTTC.

This chain links TRBV30 with TRBJ1-3; a weak D match, TRBD1 (5 bases). Trimming cost V 5 bases and J 0 bases, with 8 bases left between them. The CDR3 spans 13 residues. The germline gives CDR1 GTSNPN, CDR2 SVGIG (reference sequence). The CDR3 sequence: CAWHRSSGNTIYF. CDR3 nucleotide sequence: TGTGCCTGGCACAGGAGCTCTGGAAACACCATATATTTT.

This clone was counted a few times. In DNA, the CDR3 is TGTGCCAGCAGCTCGACAGTGATGAACACTGAAGCTTTCTTT. It yields the protein CASSSTVMNTEAFF. The chain combines TRBV7-8 with TRBJ1-1; tentatively, D is TRBD1 (5 bases). The V gene lost 4 bases and the J gene lost 0 bases, with 9 bases spanning the gap. The CDR3 length is 14 residues. Germline CDR1 is SGHVS and CDR2 is FQNEAQ.

V and J are TRBV18 and TRBJ1-5, with D perhaps matching TRBD1 (6 bases). CDR1 and CDR2 from the germline V gene are KGHSH and LQKENI. This CDR3 region has 16 residues. V lost 4 bases to trimming and J lost 2 bases, with 15 bases between them. CDR3 sequence: CASSQGVPGGNQPQHF. CDR3 coding DNA: TGTGCCAGCTCACAGGGCGTTCCAGGGGGCAATCAGCCCCAGCATTTT.

The table lists this clone with a few counts. The J gene is TRBJ1-2, the V gene TRBV11-2, with D perhaps matching TRBD1 (6 bases). CDR3 length: 12 amino acids. CDR1 and CDR2 from the germline V gene are SGHAT and FQNNGV. Trimming shortened V by 3 bases and J by 8 bases, and 10 bases separated the two germline ends. CDR3 bases: TGTGCCAGCAGCTTTCACAGGGCCGGCTACACCTTC. Its translation is CASSFHRAGYTF. Full variable domain (rest looked up from reference TRBV11-2 and TRBJ1-2): EAGVAQSPRYKIIEKRQSVAFWCNPISGHATLYWYQQILGQGPKLLIQFQNNGVVDDSQLPKDRFSAERLKGVDSTLKIQPAKLEDSAVYLCASSFHRAGYTFGSGTRLTVV.

V and J are TRBV10-1 and TRBJ2-7; no reliable D call. CDR1 is WNHNN and CDR2 is SYGVQD in the germline V gene (reference sequence). The CDR3 is 13 amino acids. V lost 5 bases to trimming and J lost 3 bases, with 11 bases between them. In nucleotides, the CDR3 is TGCGCCAGCAGTTCTGGCAGGAACTACGAGCAGTACTTC. Translating it yields CASSSGRNYEQYF.

The chain uses TRBV18 and TRBJ1-2, with TRBD1 matching 12 bases. From germline, CDR1 is KGHSH and CDR2 LQKENI. The CDR3 runs 17 residues. V lost 0 bases, J lost 7 bases, and 9 bases stayed unmatched. The CDR3 sequence: CASSPPSLGQGARGYTF. In DNA, the CDR3 is TGTGCCAGCTCACCACCGTCCCTGGGACAGGGGGCGCGTGGCTACACCTTC.

CDR3: CASLPFRLADTYNEQFF. DNA for the CDR3: TGTGCCAGCCTCCCCTTTCGACTAGCTGATACCTACAATGAGCAGTTCTTC. The rearrangement links TRBV27 to TRBJ2-1; 7 bases map to TRBD2. The V and J ends lost 8 bases and 2 bases, in that order; junction bases with no gene match: 15. CDR3 length equals 17 residues. The germline gives CDR1 MNHEY, CDR2 SMNVEV (reference sequence).

V and J are TRBV29-1 and TRBJ2-7; D not certain. Trimming removed 6 bases at V and 4 bases at J, with 22 bases between. Looked up from germline, CDR1 is SQVTM and CDR2 is ANQGSEA. The CDR3 is 15 residues long. The CDR3 loop is CSVATSTIRLYEQYF. The CDR3 coding sequence is TGCAGCGTCGCCACTTCCACTATTCGGCTATACGAGCAGTACTTC.

The V call is TRBV4-1, the J call TRBJ2-1; 7 bases line up with TRBD2. Per the germline V gene, CDR1 is MGHRA and CDR2 is YSYEKL. The ends lost 1 base at V and 9 bases at J; junction bases unmatched: 9. The CDR3 contains 15 residues. In DNA form, the CDR3 reads TGCGCCAGCAGCCAAGGGGCAACTAGCGTTGGTGAGCAGTTCTTC. Protein sequence: CASSQGATSVGEQFF.

This rearrangement joins TRBV2 to TRBJ1-5, with D maybe TRBD1 (6 bases). Trimming pared 6 bases from V and 4 bases from J, leaving 13 bases between. Germline V CDR1 and CDR2: SNHLY, FYNNEI. The CDR3 runs to 14 residues. The CDR3 nucleotides are TGTGCCAGCAGCCTTGGCAGGGGAAATCAGCCCCAGCATTTT. It codes for CASSLGRGNQPQHF.

Here the CDR3 reads CASSVLQGNSPLHF. The CDR3 DNA is TGTGCCAGCAGCGTATTACAGGGGAATTCACCCCTCCACTTT. The rearrangement links TRBV9 to TRBJ1-6; 7 nucleotides align to TRBD1. This CDR3 is 14 amino acids long. With V trimmed by 1 base and J by 7 bases, 2 bases remained unmatched. Germline CDR1 reads SGDLS; CDR2 reads YYNGEE.

The CDR3 DNA reads as TGTGCCAGCAGCTTAGAACAGCGGGGGGTAGGCTCCTACGAGCAGTACTTC. Translated: CASSLEQRGVGSYEQYF. The chain couples TRBV7-6 to TRBJ2-7; 9 nucleotides agree with TRBD2. CDR3 size: 17 residues. Germline CDR1 and CDR2: SGHVS and FNYEAQ. J lost 0 bases, V lost 1 base, and 7 bases had no gene match.

The V gene is TRBV6-6, the J gene TRBJ1-5, with D hard to call. CDR3 length: 14 residues. V dropped 4 bases and J dropped 4 bases, with 11 bases sitting between them. CDR1 is MNHNY, CDR2 SVGAGI, per germline (reference sequence). This CDR3 reads CASSSETGNQPQHF. The CDR3 nucleotides read TGTGCCAGCAGTTCTGAGACGGGTAATCAGCCCCAGCATTTT.

The CDR3 protein is CASSKGTFYGYTF. CDR3 DNA sequence: TGTGCCAGCAGTAAAGGGACATTCTATGGCTACACCTTC. The chain uses TRBV6-5 and TRBJ1-2; D is possibly TRBD1 (6 bases). Trimming left V 5 bases short and J 4 bases short, with 11 bases between. This CDR3 is 13 amino acids long. CDR1 is MNHEY, CDR2 SVGAGI, per germline.